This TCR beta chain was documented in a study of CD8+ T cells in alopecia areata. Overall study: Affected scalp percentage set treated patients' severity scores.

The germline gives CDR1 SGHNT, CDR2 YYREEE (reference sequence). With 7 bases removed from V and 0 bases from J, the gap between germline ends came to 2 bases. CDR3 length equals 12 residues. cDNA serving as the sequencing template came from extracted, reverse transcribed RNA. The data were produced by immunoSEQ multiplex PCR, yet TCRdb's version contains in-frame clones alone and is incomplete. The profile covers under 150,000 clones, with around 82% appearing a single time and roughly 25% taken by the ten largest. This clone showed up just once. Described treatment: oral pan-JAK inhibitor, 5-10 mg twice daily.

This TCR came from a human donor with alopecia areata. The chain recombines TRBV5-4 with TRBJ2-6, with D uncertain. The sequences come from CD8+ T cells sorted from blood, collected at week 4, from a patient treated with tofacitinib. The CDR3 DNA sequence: TGTGCCAGCGACTCTGGGGCCAACGTCCTGACTTTC. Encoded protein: CASDSGANVLTF.